This TCR beta chain came from a study of T cells after yellow fever vaccination. Overall study findings and caveats: A secondary response was less intense yet reached its peak sooner, at day 5 versus 15.

UMIs and a universal primer site were added when TCR cDNA was made by 5'RACE template switching. TCRdb reanalysed the 5' RACE reads using MiXCR and keeps one entry per CDR3 protein. The repertoire has 310,000 or so distinct CDR3 sequences, about 3.5% of them found once; the top ten carry about 25%. A word on this clonotype: Its target is not known.

V dropped 3 bases and J dropped 1; count of bases not matched to a gene: 1. Per germline, CDR1 SGDLS and CDR2 YYNGEE. The CDR3 has 14 residues. The chain couples TRBV9 to TRBJ2-5; TRBD2 matches at 9 bases. The sample in question was PBMCs, obtained on the day of the yellow fever booster vaccination. This clonotype originated in a young man who received the YFV17D yellow fever vaccine. CDR3 nucleotides: TGTGCCAGCAGCGGTAGCGGGGGCCAAGAGACCCAGTACTTC. Its translation: CASSGSGGQETQYF.